These T cell receptor beta chains were read from a single sample in a study of shared clonotypes between healthy human individuals. TCRdb's copy holds only in-frame clones and misses some; the assay was immunoSEQ multiplex PCR. This sample yields 2 million to 2.5 million clones, of which over 85% are seen a single time; 0.35% to 0.45% belongs to the top ten. The sequenced material came from naive CD4+ T cells from PBMCs. The receptors derive from a man aged 18-30 years in good health. Some clones in this sample may be carry-over from other donors' samples. Each CDR3 is given with its conserved first and last residue. A D gene is named only where the DNA matches it firmly. Expanded clones get a size class; other rows say once, few or many, or leave the size out.

J	D	V	size	DNA	CDR3
TRBJ2-7	-	TRBV27	-	TGTGCCAGCAGTTTATCATCAGGGTTCGCCGGACAACACTACGAGCAGTACTTC	CASSLSSGFAGQHYEQYF
TRBJ2-4	-	TRBV5-4	-	TGTGCCAGCAGCTTGGGGGGTGTGAACATTCAGTACTTC	CASSLGGVNIQYF
TRBJ2-2	-	TRBV7-9	-	TGTGCCAGCAGCGGGACGATGCTCGGGGAGCTGTTTTTT	CASSGTMLGELFF
TRBJ2-7	-	TRBV5-1	-	TGCGCCAGCAGCTTGCTAGGATCGAGAAGCTCGGGAGAGCAGTACTTC	CASSLLGSRSSGEQYF
TRBJ2-5	TRBD2	TRBV29-1	-	TGCAGCGTTGATTCTGCCCACGGGACTAGCGGGATACAAGAGACCCAGTACTTC	CSVDSAHGTSGIQETQYF
TRBJ1-5	-	TRBV28	-	TGTGCCAGCAGTCTAATGGGACCCGGTCAGCCCCAGCATTTT	CASSLMGPGQPQHF
TRBJ1-6	TRBD1	TRBV28	-	TGTGCCAGCAGTTTATCGACAGGGGATAATTCACCCCTCCACTTT	CASSLSTGDNSPLHF
TRBJ2-2	-	TRBV7-6	-	TGTGCCAGCAGCTTAAGGTCCACCGGGGAGCTGTTTTTT	CASSLRSTGELFF
TRBJ1-4	-	TRBV6-6	-	TGTGCCAGCAGAAGGGGTCGGGGAGCAACTAATGAAAAACTGTTTTTT	CASRRGRGATNEKLFF
TRBJ1-1	-	TRBV7-3	-	TGTGCCAGCAGCCCGCCCGGACGGCTGAACACTGAAGCTTTCTTT	CASSPPGRLNTEAFF
TRBJ2-7	-	TRBV19	-	TGTGCCAGTAGTATAAAGGGGGAGGTCTCCTACGAGCAGTACTTC	CASSIKGEVSYEQYF
TRBJ2-3	TRBD1	TRBV7-2	-	TGTGCCAGCAGCCCGGACAGGGTGGATACGCAGTATTTT	CASSPDRVDTQYF
TRBJ1-1	TRBD1	TRBV28	-	TGTGCCAGCAGTCCGGGACAGAACCCTTCTGAAGCTTTCTTT	CASSPGQNPSEAFF
TRBJ2-3	TRBD2	TRBV9	-	TGTGCCAGCAGCGTAGTACTAGCGGGAGGTCTAGATACGCAGTATTTT	CASSVVLAGGLDTQYF
TRBJ2-7	-	TRBV30	-	TGTGCCTGGAGTGTCTTATCCTACGAGCAGTACTTC	CAWSVLSYEQYF
TRBJ2-7	TRBD1	TRBV5-1	-	TGCGCCAGCAGCTTGTTACCCGGACAGGGAAGAAACGAGCAGTACTTC	CASSLLPGQGRNEQYF
TRBJ2-5	-	TRBV9	-	TGTGCCAGCAGCGGGGGGTCCCGGGAGACCCAGTACTTC	CASSGGSRETQYF
TRBJ2-7	-	TRBV7-3	-	TGTGCCAGCAGCTTCGACAGGACGGGGGAGCAGTACTTC	CASSFDRTGEQYF
TRBJ1-2	-	TRBV29-1	-	TGCAGCTCAAGGGGGGAGGATGGCTACACCTTC	CSSRGEDGYTF
TRBJ1-2	-	TRBV9	-	TGTGCCAGCAGCGTAGGGAACGGGGCCAGCCACTATGGCTACACCTTC	CASSVGNGASHYGYTF
TRBJ1-5	TRBD1	TRBV14	-	TGTGCCAGCAGCCAAGGGACAGGGGGTAATCAGCCCCAGCATTTT	CASSQGTGGNQPQHF
TRBJ2-7	-	TRBV28	-	TGTGCCAGCAGGAGGTTAAACTCCTACGAGCAGTACTTC	CASRRLNSYEQYF
TRBJ1-5	TRBD1	TRBV5-1	-	TGCGCCAGCAGCCCCGGGACAGGGTGGGGTCAGCCCCAGCATTTT	CASSPGTGWGQPQHF
TRBJ2-7	-	TRBV7-9	few	TGTGCCAGCAGCTTATCCGGCTACGAGCAGTACTTC	CASSLSGYEQYF
TRBJ1-6	-	TRBV6-5	-	TGTGCCAGCAGTTACCCGCGCTCCTATAATTCACCCCTCCACTTT	CASSYPRSYNSPLHF
TRBJ2-3	TRBD2	TRBV28	once	TGTGCCAGCAGCTCACTAGCGGGAGGGCCCCAAGATACGCAGTATTTT	CASSSLAGGPQDTQYF
TRBJ2-3	TRBD2	TRBV5-6	-	TGTGCCAGCAGCGGCATTTATAGCGGGCAGAGCACAGATACGCAGTATTTT	CASSGIYSGQSTDTQYF
TRBJ1-3	TRBD1	TRBV30	-	TGTGCCTGGGAGTCAGGGGGCTCGAACACCATATATTTT	CAWESGGSNTIYF
TRBJ2-7	TRBD2	TRBV7-9	-	TGTGCCAGCTTGGCTAGCGGGAGCTACGAGCAGTACTTC	CASLASGSYEQYF
TRBJ2-3	-	TRBV19	-	TGTGCCAGTAGTCTGATGGTAGGGGCACAGGATACGCAGTATTTT	CASSLMVGAQDTQYF
TRBJ2-1	-	TRBV28	-	TGTGCCAGCACCTTGGCCAACCGAGGATCCCAGTTCTTC	CASTLANRGSQFF
TRBJ2-1	TRBD2	TRBV11-1	-	TGTGCCAGCAGCTTAGGGCTAGCGGGCGTCTACAATGAGCAGTTCTTC	CASSLGLAGVYNEQFF
TRBJ2-7	-	TRBV21-1	-	TGTGCCAGCAGCAACGGTCCCGGGAGGTCTAACGAGCAGTACTTC	CASSNGPGRSNEQYF
TRBJ2-1	-	TRBV9	once	TGTGCCAGCAGCGGGACAGACTATTACTACAATGAGCAGTTCTTC	CASSGTDYYYNEQFF
TRBJ1-4	-	TRBV28	-	TGTGCCACATGGACGGTGGGTTTGACTAATGAAAAACTGTTTTTT	CATWTVGLTNEKLFF
TRBJ2-7	-	TRBV5-1	-	TGCGCCAGCAGCTTGGCCACGGGTAACGAGCAGTACTTC	CASSLATGNEQYF
TRBJ2-3	-	TRBV5-1	once	TGCGCCAGCAGCTTGCCGGGCACTAGCACAGATACGCAGTATTTT	CASSLPGTSTDTQYF
TRBJ1-2	-	TRBV4-2	-	TGTGCCAGCAGCCAAGATAGGGGTAGACAGATTAGCTATGGCTACACCTTC	CASSQDRGRQISYGYTF
TRBJ1-4	TRBD1	TRBV19	-	TGTGCCAGTCAGGGGGATGGAAAACTGTTTTTT	CASQGDGKLFF
TRBJ1-2	-	TRBV6-1	-	TGTGCCAGCACCGGGGGGCCGGGCTATGGCTACACCTTC	CASTGGPGYGYTF
TRBJ2-3	-	TRBV11-2	-	TGTGCCAGCAGCTCGCGTGAACGCACAGATACGCAGTATTTT	CASSSRERTDTQYF
TRBJ2-3	-	TRBV5-1	-	TGCGCCAGCAGCCCCGGGACATTCCGCACAGATACGCAGTATTTT	CASSPGTFRTDTQYF
TRBJ2-7	TRBD1	TRBV10-3	-	TGTGCCATCAGTTTCGACAGGGGGAACTACGAGCAGTACTTC	CAISFDRGNYEQYF
TRBJ2-1	-	TRBV18	-	TGTGCCAGCTCACCACGTGGGGGCACCTCCTACAATGAGCAGTTCTTC	CASSPRGGTSYNEQFF
TRBJ2-7	-	TRBV28	few	TGTGCCAGCAGTTTAGGGGGCTACGAGCAGTACTTC	CASSLGGYEQYF
TRBJ2-7	-	TRBV7-8	-	TGTGCCAGCAGCCCAGCCGGGGCGTTCGGTGTCCACGAGCAGTACTTC	CASSPAGAFGVHEQYF
TRBJ2-2	-	TRBV5-1	-	TGCGCCAGCGGGGGTTCAGGAGCAGAGGTCGGGGAGCTGTTTTTT	CASGGSGAEVGELFF
TRBJ1-4	-	TRBV9	-	TGTGCCAGCAGCGTAGGGGCAACAGCTCACTTTCATGAAAAACTGTTTTTT	CASSVGATAHFHEKLFF
TRBJ2-6	-	TRBV7-2	-	TGTGCCAGCAGCCCACGTGGTCGGCGGAGCTCTGGGGCCAACGTCCTGACTTTC	CASSPRGRRSSGANVLTF
TRBJ2-1	-	TRBV27	-	TGTGCCAGCAGTTTATCGAGGGCGGGAATCCGGAACAATGAGCAGTTCTTC	CASSLSRAGIRNNEQFF
TRBJ2-7	TRBD2	TRBV27	-	TGTGCCAGCAGTTTTCGGGACTATCCGTACGAGCAGTACTTC	CASSFRDYPYEQYF
TRBJ2-1	TRBD2	TRBV7-2	-	TGTGCCAGCAGCTTACCGGCTCGTCTAGCGGCCCCACCCAAGAATGAGCAGTTCTTC	CASSLPARLAAPPKNEQFF
TRBJ2-7	TRBD2	TRBV5-1	-	TGCGCCAGCAGGGAGACTAGCGGGAGTAGAGGCGAGCAGTACTTC	CASRETSGSRGEQYF
TRBJ1-1	TRBD1	TRBV6-6	-	TGTGCCAGCAGTGCGACAGGGATCATGAACACTGAAGCTTTCTTT	CASSATGIMNTEAFF